Reported below is one T cell receptor (beta chain). These data originate in a study of blood T cells in healthy people across ages. Next came a second PCR, run for about 7 to 11 cycles, which used a sample-barcoded 5' primer along with a J-beta primer mix. Through a template-switch adaptor with 12 random nucleotides, each cDNA molecule received a tag. TCRdb re-called the 5' RACE reads with MiXCR, one entry per CDR3 protein. The table shows about 1.4 million distinct CDR3 sequences, with approximately 59% occurring only once. Trimming stripped 6 bases from V and 7 bases from J, with 9 bases between. CDR3 size: 11 residues.

Input material: blood. V gene TRBV12-3 or TRBV12-4 combines with J gene TRBJ2-5; D gene uncertain. The TCR comes from a man younger than 30 in good health. CDR3 DNA: TGTGCCAGCAGCTATGCTGCGACCCAGTACTTC. This codes for CASSYAATQYF.